One and the same sample provided the 32 T cell receptor beta chains below, sequenced in a study of T cell repertoires in ileal Crohn's disease. As to time point: neoterminal ileum biopsy at postoperative endoscopy, about 6 months after surgery. Sequencing was performed with immunoSEQ multiplex PCR; in TCRdb, only in-frame clones are kept and a portion is missing. In the table there are about 62,000 clones, 70% to 90% of which are singletons. Sequencing was done on a sample of ileal tissue. Source of these receptors: an adult with Crohn's disease.

The V and J genes are TRBV10-2 and TRBJ1-1, with no clear D. CDR1 and CDR2 (germline): WSHSY, SAAADI. V gave up 11 bases and J gave up 6 bases, with 19 bases separating them. This CDR3 spans 13 amino acids. The CDR3 here is CAGSDGKDAEAFF. The CDR3 nucleotides are TGCGCCGGAAGCGACGGGAAGGACGCTGAAGCTTTCTTT.

The chain recombines TRBV11-2 with TRBJ2-6; possibly TRBD2 for D (5 bases). The CDR3 is 15 residues long. Between the trimmed V and J ends, which lost 5 bases and 5 bases, there was a span of 13 bases. CDR1 and CDR2 from the germline V gene are SGHAT and FQNNGV. The CDR3 protein is CASSPIAGRANVLTF. The CDR3 DNA reads TGTGCCAGCAGCCCCATTGCGGGTAGGGCCAACGTCCTGACTTTC.

This clone was counted a single time. This chain uses TRBV6-6 with TRBJ2-7; 7 bases are a match to TRBD1. There are 15 residues in the CDR3. Germline values: CDR1 MNHNY, CDR2 SVGAGI (reference sequence). With V trimmed by 2 bases and J by 4 bases, 8 bases remained unmatched. As DNA, the CDR3 is TGTGCCAGCAGTTACGCCGACAGGGCGGCATACGAGCAGTACTTC. Protein: CASSYADRAAYEQYF.

The chain is built from TRBV30 and TRBJ1-3; D is possibly TRBD1 (5 bases). Germline-derived CDR1 and CDR2 are GTSNPN and SVGIG (reference sequence). The CDR3 has 13 amino acids. The V end was cut by 7 bases, the J end by 0 bases, with 10 bases between. CDR3 protein: CALGGTSGNTIYF. The CDR3 coding sequence is TGTGCCTTGGGGGGAACCTCTGGAAACACCATATATTTT.

This chain connects TRBV9 to TRBJ2-3, with D possibly TRBD1 on 5 matching bases. Deletions cut 2 bases from V and 3 bases from J, with 16 bases between. The CDR3 is made up of 16 amino acids. Germline CDR1 reads SGDLS; CDR2 reads YYNGEE. CDR3: CASSVQSGRGTDTQYF. The CDR3 nucleotides read TGTGCCAGCAGCGTTCAGAGTGGAAGGGGAACAGATACGCAGTATTTT.

The chain couples TRBV15 to TRBJ2-1; D is possibly TRBD1 (6 bases). Trimming left V 4 bases short and J 10 bases short, with 14 bases between. This CDR3 contains 13 residues. Germline values: CDR1 LNHNV, CDR2 YYDKDF (reference sequence). CDR3 in DNA: TGTGCCACCAGCATTCAGACCGACAGGGAGCAGTTCTTC. Its translation: CATSIQTDREQFF.

The CDR3 loop is CASSTGTSGVYQETQYF. The CDR3 DNA is TGCGCCAGCAGCACCGGGACTAGCGGGGTGTACCAAGAGACCCAGTACTTC. The rearrangement uses TRBV5-1 and TRBJ2-5; 13 bases line up with TRBD2. Germline V gene sequence: CDR1 SGHRS, CDR2 YFSETQ. The CDR3 spans 17 residues. The ends lost 4 bases at V and 0 bases at J; junction bases unmatched: 6.

The chain joins TRBV9 to TRBJ2-1; 13 bases are shared with TRBD2. V trimming: 4 bases; J trimming: 8 bases; junction bases outside the gene matches: 9. The CDR3 is 16 amino acids. Germline CDR1 reads SGDLS; CDR2 reads YYNGEE. The DNA of the CDR3 is TGTGCCAGCAGCACCCAAGGACTAGCGGGAGTGGATGAGCAGTTCTTC. Amino acid sequence: CASSTQGLAGVDEQFF.

The chain links TRBV11-3 to TRBJ2-2; 11 bases map to TRBD1. J lost 4 bases, V lost 5 bases, and 9 bases had no gene match. This CDR3 region has 17 residues. CDR1 is SGHNT, CDR2 YENEEA, per germline. The CDR3 nucleotides read TGTGCCAGCAGCCGAACTACAGGGACAGGGGGCACCGGGGAGCTGTTTTTT. Protein: CASSRTTGTGGTGELFF.

On this clone: The identical CDR3 is also encoded by other nucleotide sequences in the sample. The chain joins TRBV28 to TRBJ1-5, with a possible D match to TRBD1 (5 bases). Germline V gives CDR1 MDHEN, CDR2 SYDVKM. This CDR3 has 14 residues. Trimming left V 8 bases short and J 6 bases short, with 17 bases between. The DNA of the CDR3 is TGTGCCAGCTCAAGGGGAGGGGACGGTCAGCCCCAGCATTTT. It translates to CASSRGGDGQPQHF.

V usage is TRBV5-4 and J usage is TRBJ2-3; D may be TRBD1 (6 bases). This CDR3 is built from 14 residues. The V gene lost 3 bases and the J gene lost 4 bases, with 12 bases spanning the gap. Looked up from germline, CDR1 is SGHNT and CDR2 is YYREEE (reference sequence). The CDR3 loop reads CASSSAGVADTQYF. The CDR3 nucleotides read TGTGCCAGCAGCTCAGCAGGGGTGGCAGATACGCAGTATTTT.

This chain links TRBV19 with TRBJ1-5; no clear D gene. Germline CDR1 LNHDA, CDR2 SQIVND (reference sequence). Trimming removed 5 bases from V and 7 bases from J, with 9 bases in between. This CDR3 contains 12 residues. CDR3 DNA: TGTGCCAGTAGTCTCGGGATGCAGCCCCAGCATTTT. Amino acids: CASSLGMQPQHF. Complete variable domain (other parts from reference TRBV19 and TRBJ1-5): DGGITQSPKYLFRKEGQNVTLSCEQNLNHDAMYWYRQDPGQGLRLIYYSQIVNDFQKGDIAEGYSVSREKKESFPLTVTSAQKNPTAFYLCASSLGMQPQHFGDGTRLSIL.

The chain carries TRBV7-3 and TRBJ2-6; D possibly corresponds to TRBD2 (6 bases). The CDR3 has 15 amino acids. The germline V and J ends were trimmed by 5 bases and 1 base, with 9 bases remaining between them. Germline CDR1 and CDR2: SGHTA and FQGTGA. CDR3 bases: TGTGCCAGCAGCCAGACTAGTTCTGGGGCCAACGTCCTGACTTTC. Its protein is CASSQTSSGANVLTF. Looking up the rest from reference TRBV7-3 and TRBJ2-6 gives the full variable domain: GAGVSQTPSNKVTEKGKYVELRCDPISGHTALYWYRQSLGQGPEFLIYFQGTGAADDSGLPNDRFFAVRPEGSVSTLKIQRTERGDSAVYLCASSQTSSGANVLTFGAGSRLTVL.

CDR3: CASSITGGNQPQHF. As DNA, the CDR3 is TGTGCCAGTAGTATTACGGGGGGCAATCAGCCCCAGCATTTT. V is TRBV19 and J is TRBJ1-5; TRBD1 might be the D (5 bases). The CDR3 sequence is 14 residues long. V lost 3 bases to trimming and J lost 2 bases, with 8 bases between them. CDR1 is LNHDA, CDR2 SQIVND, per germline (reference sequence).

J is TRBJ1-2 and V is TRBV2; 10 nucleotides match TRBD1. CDR1 and CDR2 (germline): SNHLY, FYNNEI. This CDR3 comprises 17 residues. V lost 3 bases, J lost 4 bases, and 11 bases stayed unmatched. CDR3 protein: CASSDADKGDRGYGYTF. The CDR3 nucleotides are TGTGCCAGCAGTGATGCCGATAAGGGGGACAGGGGCTATGGCTACACCTTC.

V usage is TRBV6-4 and J usage is TRBJ1-2; 7 bases are a match to TRBD1. The ends lost 4 bases at V and 8 bases at J; junction bases unmatched: 4. The CDR3 has 12 residues. In germline, CDR1 is MRHNA, CDR2 SNTAGT. Here the CDR3 reads CASSATGRGYTF. The CDR3 coding sequence is TGTGCCAGCAGTGCGACAGGGCGAGGCTACACCTTC.

The J gene is TRBJ1-1, the V gene TRBV5-1, with TRBD1 matching over 9 bases. Unmatched junction bases numbered 20, after V lost 3 bases and J lost 2 bases. The germline CDR1 and CDR2 sequences are SGHRS and YFSETQ. This CDR3 region has 20 residues. CDR3 coding DNA: TGCGCCAGCAGCTCAACCGCCCTAGGACAGGGGATGGGCGTAAACACTGAAGCTTTCTTT. Protein: CASSSTALGQGMGVNTEAFF.

This clone came up once. This sequence joins TRBV5-4 and TRBJ2-2; 7 bases align to TRBD1. Germline V gene lookup returns CDR1 SGHNT and CDR2 YYREEE (reference sequence). Trimming took 4 bases from V and 2 from J; bases not matched to a gene: 5. The CDR3 has 15 residues. The CDR3 DNA sequence: TGTGCCAGCAGCAAAGACAGGGTCAACACCGGGGAGCTGTTTTTT. Protein: CASSKDRVNTGELFF.

The chain has TRBV13 and TRBJ1-3; possible D gene TRBD1, 5 bases. The CDR3 consists of 15 residues. Trimming shortened V by 5 bases and J by 8 bases, and 19 bases separated the two germline ends. Germline V gene data show CDR1 as PRHDT and CDR2 as FYEKMQ (reference sequence). CDR3 sequence: CASSLDMGQADTIYF. Here the CDR3 DNA reads TGTGCCAGCAGCCTTGACATGGGGCAGGCGGACACCATATATTTT.

This chain links TRBV12-5 with TRBJ1-3, with D possibly TRBD1 on 5 matching bases. This CDR3 region has 16 residues. CDR1 and CDR2 from the germline V gene are LGHNT and FRNRAP. The V and J ends lost 6 bases and 3 bases respectively, with 18 bases between them. CDR3: CASGSLRRGNGNTIYF. The DNA of the CDR3 is TGTGCTAGTGGGTCCCTCCGGAGGGGCAATGGAAACACCATATATTTT.

The DNA for the CDR3 is TGTGCCAGCAGCTTACAGGGGGCATCTGGGCCCCAGCATTTT. Translation gives CASSLQGASGPQHF. The chain uses TRBV7-2 and TRBJ1-5; TRBD1 agrees at 8 bases. Germline V gene sequence: CDR1 SGHTA, CDR2 FQGNSA. V lost 2 bases and J lost 9; bases outside the gene matches: 6. The CDR3 is 14 residues long.

The rearrangement uses TRBV19 and TRBJ2-5, with 8 positions matching TRBD1. Unmatched junction bases numbered 5, after V lost 5 bases and J lost 9 bases. CDR1 and CDR2 from the germline V gene are LNHDA and SQIVND (reference sequence). The CDR3 spans 12 residues. The CDR3: CASSPQGEAQYF. As DNA, the CDR3 is TGTGCCAGTAGTCCACAGGGGGAGGCCCAGTACTTC.

The chain uses TRBV30 and TRBJ1-3; tentative D call: TRBD1 (5 bases). Trimming stripped 3 bases from V and 2 bases from J, with 8 bases between. The germline gives CDR1 GTSNPN, CDR2 SVGIG (reference sequence). The CDR3 has 13 amino acids. The CDR3 is CAWRWGAGNTIYF. The CDR3 region has the DNA TGTGCCTGGAGATGGGGGGCTGGAAACACCATATATTTT.

V and J are TRBV7-2 and TRBJ1-2; tentatively, D is TRBD1 (6 bases). Germline V gives CDR1 SGHTA, CDR2 FQGNSA. Trimming removed 3 bases at V and 6 bases at J, with 8 bases between. The CDR3 has 12 amino acids. CDR3: CASSFRQDGYTF. The CDR3 DNA sequence: TGTGCCAGCAGCTTTCGACAGGATGGCTACACCTTC.

This clone is medium-sized by share. The V and J genes are TRBV2 and TRBJ1-5; TRBD1 matches at 7 bases. CDR1 is SNHLY and CDR2 is FYNNEI in the germline V gene. V lost 6 bases to trimming and J lost 5 bases; unmatched junction nucleotides: 7. The CDR3 is 14 residues long. The CDR3 DNA reads as TGTGCCAGCAGAGACGGGACAGCCGATCAGCCCCAGCATTTT. Translation gives CASRDGTADQPQHF.

For this clone: One base away lies a much larger clone, so this may be a sequencing read error. CDR3 sequence: CASSQDTGHEKLFF. The CDR3 coding sequence is TGCGCCAGCAGCCAAGATACAGGGCATGAAAAACTGTTTTTT. V is TRBV4-1 and J is TRBJ1-4; tentatively, D is TRBD1 (6 bases). The V gene lost 0 bases and the J gene lost 6 bases, with 8 bases spanning the gap. There are 14 residues in the CDR3. Per germline, CDR1 MGHRA and CDR2 YSYEKL.

This clone is a singleton in its sample. J is TRBJ1-5 and V is TRBV7-2, with TRBD1 matching over 8 bases. This CDR3 contains 14 residues. The germline gives CDR1 SGHTA, CDR2 FQGNSA. The trim removed 5 bases at V and 6 bases at J, leaving 6 bases unmatched. The chain's CDR3 is CASSGQGGGQPQHF. In DNA, the CDR3 is TGTGCCAGCAGCGGACAGGGCGGGGGTCAGCCCCAGCATTTT.

The chain is built from TRBV7-6 and TRBJ2-7, with TRBD2 identical over 10 bases. This CDR3 comprises 17 residues. J lost 4 bases, V lost 1 base, and 10 bases had no gene match. Per the germline V gene, CDR1 is SGHVS and CDR2 is FNYEAQ. Written as DNA, the CDR3 is TGTGCCAGCAGCTTAGTACCTAGCGGGAGCATGGCGTACGAGCAGTACTTC. Amino acids: CASSLVPSGSMAYEQYF.

This chain connects TRBV5-1 to TRBJ1-1, with 7 bases lining up with TRBD1. The CDR3 is made up of 15 amino acids. The V gene's germline CDR1 is SGHRS and CDR2 YFSETQ. J lost 0 bases, V lost 4 bases, and 6 bases had no gene match. CDR3 amino acids: CASSLGGAVNTEAFF. The CDR3 DNA reads TGCGCCAGCAGCCTAGGGGGCGCGGTGAACACTGAAGCTTTCTTT.

This clone occurred once. V gene TRBV4-3 combines with J gene TRBJ1-2; D gene unclear. This CDR3 is 14 amino acids long. The V and J ends lost 2 bases and 4 bases respectively, with 11 bases between them. Germline CDR1 LGHNA, CDR2 YSLEER. As DNA, the CDR3 is TGCGCCAGCAGCCAAAGTCAGTCCCTCTATGGCTACACCTTC. Residues: CASSQSQSLYGYTF.

The chain couples TRBV6-1 to TRBJ2-1, with TRBD2 matching 7 bases. The ends lost 0 bases at V and 8 bases at J; junction bases unmatched: 7. CDR1 is MNHNS and CDR2 is SASEGT in the germline V gene. This CDR3 has 15 amino acids. For the CDR3, the DNA is TGTGCCAGCAGTGAAGCGCATGGCGGGGGTCATGAGCAGTTCTTC. Translating it yields CASSEAHGGGHEQFF.

The CDR3 DNA reads TGTGCCAGCAGTTATTCCCCAGGGAACACTGAAGCTTTCTTT. Translating it yields CASSYSPGNTEAFF. The J gene is TRBJ1-1, the V gene TRBV6-5; D remains ambiguous. Trimming took off 3 bases at V and 1 base at J, with 9 bases between the two ends. Germline V gene lookup returns CDR1 MNHEY and CDR2 SVGAGI. The CDR3 spans 14 residues.